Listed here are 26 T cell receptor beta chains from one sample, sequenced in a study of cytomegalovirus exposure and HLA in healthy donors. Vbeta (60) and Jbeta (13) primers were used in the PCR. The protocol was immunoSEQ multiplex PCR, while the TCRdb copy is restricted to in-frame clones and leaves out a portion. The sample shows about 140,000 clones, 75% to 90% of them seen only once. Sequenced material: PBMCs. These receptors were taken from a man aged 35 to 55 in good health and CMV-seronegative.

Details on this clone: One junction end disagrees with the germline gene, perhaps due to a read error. The CDR3 DNA reads as TGTGCCAGCAGTTACCTCCGACAGAACTCTGAAGCTTTCTTT. The encoded protein is CASSYLRQNSEAFF. J is TRBJ1-1 and V is TRBV6-5; weak D call: TRBD1 (5 bases). The CDR3 is 14 amino acids. Germline V gene sequence: CDR1 MNHEY, CDR2 SVGAGI.

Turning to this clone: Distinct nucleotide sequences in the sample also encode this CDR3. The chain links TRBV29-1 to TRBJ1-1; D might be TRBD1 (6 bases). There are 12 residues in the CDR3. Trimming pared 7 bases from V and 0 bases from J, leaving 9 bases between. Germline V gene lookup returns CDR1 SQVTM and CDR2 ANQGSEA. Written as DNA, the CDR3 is TGCAGCGGAGGACAGATGAACACTGAAGCTTTCTTT. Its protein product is CSGGQMNTEAFF.

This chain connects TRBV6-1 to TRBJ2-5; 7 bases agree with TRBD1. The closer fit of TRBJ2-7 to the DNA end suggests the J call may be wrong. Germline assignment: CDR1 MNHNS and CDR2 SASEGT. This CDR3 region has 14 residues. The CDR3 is CASKGTRGSDEQYF. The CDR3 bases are TGTGCCAGCAAGGGAACCAGGGGGAGTGACGAGCAGTACTTC.

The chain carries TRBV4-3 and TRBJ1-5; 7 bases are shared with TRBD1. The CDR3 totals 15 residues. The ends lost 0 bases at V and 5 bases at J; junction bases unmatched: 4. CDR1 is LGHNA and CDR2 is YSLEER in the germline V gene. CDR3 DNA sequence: TGCGCCAGCAGCCAAGATCCTACAGGGGATCAGCCCCAGCATTTT. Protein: CASSQDPTGDQPQHF.

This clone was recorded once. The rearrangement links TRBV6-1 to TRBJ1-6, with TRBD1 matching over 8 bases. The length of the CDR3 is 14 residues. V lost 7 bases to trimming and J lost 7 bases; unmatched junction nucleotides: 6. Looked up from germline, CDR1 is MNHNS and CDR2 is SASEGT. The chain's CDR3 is CASTATGDNSPLHF. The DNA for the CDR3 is TGTGCCAGCACCGCGACAGGGGACAATTCACCCCTCCACTTT.

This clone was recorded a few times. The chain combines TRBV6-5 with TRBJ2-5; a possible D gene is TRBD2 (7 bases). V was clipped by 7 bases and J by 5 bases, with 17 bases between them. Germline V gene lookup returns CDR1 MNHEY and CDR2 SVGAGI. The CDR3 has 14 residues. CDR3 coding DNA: TGTGCCAGCACCACCCCGGGGGGCCGGGAGACCCAGTACTTC. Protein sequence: CASTTPGGRETQYF.

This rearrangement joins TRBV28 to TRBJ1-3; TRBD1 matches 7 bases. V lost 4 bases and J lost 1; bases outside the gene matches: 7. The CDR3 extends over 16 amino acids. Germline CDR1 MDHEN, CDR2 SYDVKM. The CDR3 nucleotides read TGTGCCAGCAGTTCCTACGACAGGGCTTCTGGAAACACCATATATTTT. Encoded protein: CASSSYDRASGNTIYF.

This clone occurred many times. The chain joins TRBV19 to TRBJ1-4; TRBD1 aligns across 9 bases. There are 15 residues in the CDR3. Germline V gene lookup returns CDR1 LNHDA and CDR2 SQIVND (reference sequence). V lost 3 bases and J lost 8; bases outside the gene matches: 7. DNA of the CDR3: TGTGCCAGTAGTATGCCCGGGACAGGGAACGAAAAACTGTTTTTT. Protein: CASSMPGTGNEKLFF. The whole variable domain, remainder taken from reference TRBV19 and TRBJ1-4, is DGGITQSPKYLFRKEGQNVTLSCEQNLNHDAMYWYRQDPGQGLRLIYYSQIVNDFQKGDIAEGYSVSREKKESFPLTVTSAQKNPTAFYLCASSMPGTGNEKLFFGSGTQLSVL.

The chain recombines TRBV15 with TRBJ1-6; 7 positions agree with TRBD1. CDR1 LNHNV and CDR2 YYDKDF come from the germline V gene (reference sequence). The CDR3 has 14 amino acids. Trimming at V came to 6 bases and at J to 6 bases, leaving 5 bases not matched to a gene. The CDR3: CATSKGAFNSPLHF. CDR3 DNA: TGTGCCACCAGTAAGGGGGCTTTTAATTCACCCCTCCACTTT. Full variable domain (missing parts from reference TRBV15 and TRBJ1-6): DAMVIQNPRYQVTQFGKPVTLSCSQTLNHNVMYWYQQKSSQAPKLLFHYYDKDFNNEADTPDNFQSRRPNTSFCFLDIRSPGLGDTAMYLCATSKGAFNSPLHFGNGTRLTVT.

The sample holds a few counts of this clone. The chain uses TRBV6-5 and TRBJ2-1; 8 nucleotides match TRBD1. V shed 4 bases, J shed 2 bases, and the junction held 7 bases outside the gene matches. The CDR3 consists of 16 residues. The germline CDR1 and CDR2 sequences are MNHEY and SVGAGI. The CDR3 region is CASSSPRGPTYNEQFF. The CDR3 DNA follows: TGTGCCAGCAGTTCACCCAGGGGGCCGACCTACAATGAGCAGTTCTTC.

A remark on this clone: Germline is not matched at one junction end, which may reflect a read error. CDR3 bases: TGTGCCGGCAGCTTTATGAGAAGCGGGGGGGCCGGGGAGCAGTTCTTC. It yields the protein CAGSFMRSGGAGEQFF. The chain carries TRBV7-9 and TRBJ2-1, with TRBD2 matching 10 bases. Per the germline V gene, CDR1 is SEHNR and CDR2 is FQNEAQ (reference sequence). CDR3 length: 16 amino acids.

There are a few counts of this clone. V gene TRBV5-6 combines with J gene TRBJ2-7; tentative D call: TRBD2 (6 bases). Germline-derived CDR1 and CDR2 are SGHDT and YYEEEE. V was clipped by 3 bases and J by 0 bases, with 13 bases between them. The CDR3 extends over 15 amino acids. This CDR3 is CASSSFGGSSYEQYF. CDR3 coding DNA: TGTGCCAGCAGCTCCTTCGGGGGTAGCTCCTACGAGCAGTACTTC.

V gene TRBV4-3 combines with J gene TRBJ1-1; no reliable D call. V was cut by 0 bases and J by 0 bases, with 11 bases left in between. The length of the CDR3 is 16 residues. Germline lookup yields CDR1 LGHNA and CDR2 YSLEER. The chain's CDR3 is CASSQDFSQMNTEAFF. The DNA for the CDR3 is TGCGCCAGCAGCCAAGATTTTAGCCAGATGAACACTGAAGCTTTCTTT.

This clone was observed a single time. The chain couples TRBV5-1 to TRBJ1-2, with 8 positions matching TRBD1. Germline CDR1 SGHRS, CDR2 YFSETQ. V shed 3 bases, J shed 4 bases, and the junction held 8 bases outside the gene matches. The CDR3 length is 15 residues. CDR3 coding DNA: TGCGCCAGCAGCTCGATGGACAGGGCCACCTATGGCTACACCTTC. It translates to CASSSMDRATYGYTF.

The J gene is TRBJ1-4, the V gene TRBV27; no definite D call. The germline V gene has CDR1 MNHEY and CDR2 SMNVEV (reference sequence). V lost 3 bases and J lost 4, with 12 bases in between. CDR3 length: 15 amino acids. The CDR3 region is CASSLVGFYNEKLFF. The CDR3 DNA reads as TGTGCCAGCAGTTTGGTGGGCTTTTATAATGAAAAACTGTTTTTT.

In DNA, the CDR3 is TGTGCCAGCAGTCTCCGGGACAGGGGGCTTGATGAGCAGTTCTTC. Its translation is CASSLRDRGLDEQFF. The V gene is TRBV6-5, the J gene TRBJ2-1, with 12 nucleotides matching TRBD1. This CDR3 has 15 residues. Germline lookup yields CDR1 MNHEY and CDR2 SVGAGI. Unmatched junction bases numbered 7, after V lost 5 bases and J lost 8 bases.

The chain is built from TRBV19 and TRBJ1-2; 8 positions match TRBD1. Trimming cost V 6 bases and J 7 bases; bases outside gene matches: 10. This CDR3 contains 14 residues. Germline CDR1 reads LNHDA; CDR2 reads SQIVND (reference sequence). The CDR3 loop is CASSYLRQGPGYTF. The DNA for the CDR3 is TGTGCCAGTAGCTACCTTCGACAGGGGCCTGGCTACACCTTC.

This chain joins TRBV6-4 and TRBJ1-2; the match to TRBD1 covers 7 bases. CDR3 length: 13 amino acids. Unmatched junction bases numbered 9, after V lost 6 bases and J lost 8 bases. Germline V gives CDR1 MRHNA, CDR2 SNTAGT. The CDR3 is CASRTDRVYGYTF. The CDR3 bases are TGTGCCAGCAGGACCGACAGGGTATACGGCTACACCTTC.

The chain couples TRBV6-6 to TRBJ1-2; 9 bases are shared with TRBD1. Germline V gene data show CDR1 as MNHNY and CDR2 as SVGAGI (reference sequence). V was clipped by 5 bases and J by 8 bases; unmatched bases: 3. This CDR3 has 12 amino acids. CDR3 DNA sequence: TGTGCCAGCAGTATTACAGGGGGCGGCTACACCTTC. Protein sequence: CASSITGGGYTF.

The CDR3 loop is CASSPQGGNSPLHF. The DNA for the CDR3 is TGCGCCAGCAGTCCTCAGGGGGGCAATTCACCCCTCCACTTT. The chain joins TRBV10-2 to TRBJ1-6; 7 nucleotides line up with TRBD1. Trimming cost V 5 bases and J 7 bases; bases outside gene matches: 5. CDR3 length: 14 residues. CDR1 WSHSY and CDR2 SAAADI come from the germline V gene.

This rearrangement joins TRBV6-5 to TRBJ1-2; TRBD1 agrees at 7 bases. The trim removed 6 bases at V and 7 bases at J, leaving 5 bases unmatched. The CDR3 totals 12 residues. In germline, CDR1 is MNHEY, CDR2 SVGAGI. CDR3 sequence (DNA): TGTGCCAGCAGCAGACAGGGAGGTGGCTACACCTTC. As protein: CASSRQGGGYTF.

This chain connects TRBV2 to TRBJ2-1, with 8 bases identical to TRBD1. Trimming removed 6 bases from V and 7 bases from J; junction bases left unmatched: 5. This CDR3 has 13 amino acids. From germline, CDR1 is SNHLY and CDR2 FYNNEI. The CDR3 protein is CASRDRGGNEQFF. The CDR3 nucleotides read TGTGCCAGCAGAGACAGGGGCGGAAATGAGCAGTTCTTC.

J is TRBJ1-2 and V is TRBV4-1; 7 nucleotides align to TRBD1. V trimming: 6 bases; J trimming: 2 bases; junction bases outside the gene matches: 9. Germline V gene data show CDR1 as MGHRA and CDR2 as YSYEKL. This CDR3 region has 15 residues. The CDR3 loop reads CASSVTDRTNYGYTF. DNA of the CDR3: TGCGCCAGCAGTGTAACGGACAGGACCAACTATGGCTACACCTTC.

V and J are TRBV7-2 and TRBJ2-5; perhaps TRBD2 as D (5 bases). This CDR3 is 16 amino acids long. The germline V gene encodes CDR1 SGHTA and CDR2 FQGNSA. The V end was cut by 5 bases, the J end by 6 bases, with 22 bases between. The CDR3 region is CASSQDSGRERKTQYF. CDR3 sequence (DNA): TGTGCCAGCAGCCAGGACTCCGGGCGAGAACGGAAGACCCAGTACTTC.

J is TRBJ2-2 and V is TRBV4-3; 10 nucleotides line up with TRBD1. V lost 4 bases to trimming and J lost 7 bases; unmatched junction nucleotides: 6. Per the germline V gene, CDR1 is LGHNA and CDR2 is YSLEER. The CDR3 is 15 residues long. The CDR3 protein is CASSLLTGGSGELFF. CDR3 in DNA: TGCGCCAGCAGCCTCCTGACAGGGGGCAGCGGGGAGCTGTTTTTT.

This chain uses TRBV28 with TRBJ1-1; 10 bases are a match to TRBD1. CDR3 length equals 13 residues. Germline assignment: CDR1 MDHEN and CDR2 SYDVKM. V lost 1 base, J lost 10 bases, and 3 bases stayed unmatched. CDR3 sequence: CASSLSTGGRAFF. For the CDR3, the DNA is TGTGCCAGCAGTTTATCGACAGGGGGCCGAGCTTTCTTT.